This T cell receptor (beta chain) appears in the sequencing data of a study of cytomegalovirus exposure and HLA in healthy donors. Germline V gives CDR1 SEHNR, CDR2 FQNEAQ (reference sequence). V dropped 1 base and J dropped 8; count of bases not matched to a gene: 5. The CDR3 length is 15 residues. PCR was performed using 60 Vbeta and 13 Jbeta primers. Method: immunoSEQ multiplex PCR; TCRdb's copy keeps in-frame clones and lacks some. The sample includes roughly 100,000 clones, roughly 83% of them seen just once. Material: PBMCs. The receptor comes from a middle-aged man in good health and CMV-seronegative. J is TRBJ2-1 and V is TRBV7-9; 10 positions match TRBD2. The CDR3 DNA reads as TGTGCCAGCAGCTTAGAGCGGGGGGGCGGCTATGAGCAGTTCTTC. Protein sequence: CASSLERGGGYEQFF. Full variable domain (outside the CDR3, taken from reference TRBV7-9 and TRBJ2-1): DTGVSQNPRHKITKRGQNVTFRCDPISEHNRLYWYRQTLGQGPEFLTYFQNEAQLEKSRLLSDRFSAERPKGSFSTLEIQRTEQGDSAMYLCASSLERGGGYEQFFGPGTRLTVL.